This note documents a single T cell receptor beta chain sequence. The antigen it binds to is not known. No base qualities exist here, and no much larger clone lies one base off it. CDR1 and CDR2, per the germline V gene, are SGHAT and FQNNGV. V sheds 1 base and J sheds 7 bases, leaving 8 bases between their ends. From its cysteine to its phenylalanine, the CDR3 spans 13 amino acids. This entry keeps only the CDR3 DNA: 39 bases, framed from base 1. The label giving this sample's time point can be read as: cells obtained before transplantation from donor or recipient. CD3+CD4+ and CD3+CD8+ populations were FACS-sorted from unstimulated pre-transplant donor and recipient cells taken from spleen or lymph nodes. This sample is drawn from a study of graft-versus-host responses after intestinal transplantation (dated by TCRdb to the early 2020s). Context from the whole study: Recipients received multivisceral, liver-intestinal, or isolated intestinal transplants. Donor T cell macrochimerism was defined as a peak of at least 4% donor T cells among recipient peripheral blood mononuclear cells. All recipients received anti-thymocyte globulin induction followed by maintenance tacrolimus and steroids for around 3 years. After intestinal transplantation, graft-versus-host and host-versus-graft alloreactive T cell clones were followed in the graft, circulation and bone marrow using bulk TCR-beta CDR3 sequencing. Alloreactive clones were identified by sequencing pre-transplant mixed lymphocyte reaction products and comparing them with unstimulated pre-transplant donor and recipient T cells. Rather than being sequenced by the commercial service, samples from a few later patients were sequenced in-house on an Illumina MiSeq and processed with MiXCR. Of the 20 to 25 intestinal transplant recipients enrolled in the cohort, one of whom was a retransplant, a few patients without pretransplant specimens were excluded. What the authors observed across the whole study: GvH clones were found in recipient bone marrow, and some of the GvH clones appeared earlier in ileal mucosa or blood, which is consistent with an intestinal mucosal origin. High GvH to HvG T cell clonal ratios were observed in the allografts of patients with donor T cell macrochimerism. Conclusions were limited by the relatively low number and heterogeneity of intestinal transplant patients. Early after transplant, peak levels of circulating GvH clones were associated with declines in HvG clones.

Libraries were constructed by the immunoSEQ multiplex PCR assay. For most patients, genomic DNA was isolated with the Qiagen DNeasy Blood and Tissue Kit and shipped frozen to Adaptive Biotechnologies for TCR sequencing. For most patients, high-throughput TCR-beta CDR3 sequencing of genomic DNA was performed by Adaptive Biotechnologies. Regarding the original processing steps: Adaptive's ImmunoSEQ software was the source of the TCR sequencing data for about 20 patients, while a few other patients were processed with MiXCR and VDJtools. To correct CD4 versus CD8 sorting errors, sequences present in both subsets at a frequency ratio below 5:1 were removed. CDR3 nucleotide sequences shared by donor and recipient were removed because the origin of these sequences could not be assigned. Alloreactive clones required at least 2-fold expansion over unstimulated cells and minimum CFSE-low frequency of 0.002% (template counts) or 0.001% (read counts). A clone was considered mappable if detected in the sequenced pre-transplant spleen, lymph node, or MLR CFSE-low populations of the donor or recipient. The cumulative frequency of alloreactive clones was calculated as a percentage of all sequences, weighted by copy number. In TCRdb, the immuneACCESS table is reduced to in-frame sequences with V and J assigned. These tables do not hold every clone; where another copy was compared, an unresolved V gene accounts for under half, and the others remain unexplained. Clone size and the V and J calls come from that table; the DNA yielded D and trimming. This sample is represented by 50,000 or so clones; nearly 95% of them were singletons. The ten largest clonotypes hold more than 2% of the sample.

The receptor was derived from a human donor who was the organ donor for an intestinal transplant. The sample here was unstimulated CD4+ T cells sorted from spleen or lymph node cells, taken before transplant. Recombination connected TRBV11-2 to TRBJ2-1; the D gene is not confidently resolved. The nucleotides read TGTGCCAGCAGCTTAGGGACCCAGAATGAGCAGTTCTTC. This yields the protein CASSLGTQNEQFF.